The clone carrying this T cell receptor beta chain was recorded at least ten times. Its antigen is not known. The CDR3 spans 15 residues. The germline CDR1 and CDR2 sequences are MNHEY and SMNVEV (reference sequence). V was pared by 1 base and J by 7 bases, with 11 bases between. From the 5' RACE reads, TCRdb called clonotypes with MiXCR, one entry per CDR3 protein. The table shows more than 500,000 distinct CDR3 sequences, with over 4% occurring only once. These data belong to a study of CD8 T cells in ankylosing spondylitis. Broader study findings: What seemed typical of ankylosing spondylitis blood was a TCR beta motif built from several highly homologous variants.

The J gene is TRBJ1-6, the V gene TRBV27, with D maybe TRBD1 (5 bases). The sequence derives from a male donor with ankylosing spondylitis. Input material: blood, either unsorted or a sorted T cell fraction (not recorded which). The CDR3 sequence: CASSLWGMINSPLHF. The CDR3 bases are TGTGCCAGCAGTTTATGGGGGATGATAAATTCACCCCTCCACTTT.